The entry below describes one T cell receptor (beta chain). Its antigen remains unidentified. No base quality information exists; no much larger clone differs at one position. The method behind the library was 5' RACE. The instrument given in TCRdb is Illumina HiSeq 2500. The second PCR ran for roughly 7 to 12 cycles and used a J-beta primer mix along with a sample-barcoded 5' primer. Each TCR beta cDNA molecule received a unique molecular identifier from a template-switch 5' adaptor carrying 12 random nucleotides. Each sample yielded at least 3 million CDR3-containing paired-end reads. First-strand cDNA synthesis was performed from all RNA using the Mint cDNA synthesis kit, with priming by a TRBC-specific oligonucleotide. Following uracil-DNA glycosylase treatment, all cDNA underwent a first 18-cycle PCR with the universal primers M1SS and BC2_uni_R. The published analysis was carried out like this. For normalization, 1 million high-quality reads, each with a distinct molecular identifier, were randomly selected from each sample. Instead of being binned into consensus sequences, reads that shared molecular identifiers were thrown out. MiTCR, with a Q25 quality threshold and the strictest error-elimination algorithm, was used for CDR3 identification, clonotype clustering and error correction. A nonparametric unseen species model with Euler transformation was used to estimate a lower bound on total TCR beta diversity. TCRdb's own reprocessing of the public reads used fastp at Q25 and MiXCR and kept productive beta chains. Rows with one shared CDR3 protein collapse into an entry with the most common genes and DNA. These V and J calls rely on TCRdb rather than the paper's analysis. The sample table records over a million distinct CDR3 sequences; 40% to 50% of these occur just once. About 20% of the sample is in the top ten clones.

This specimen belongs to a study of blood T cells in healthy people across ages (dated by TCRdb to between 2015 and 2016). Concerning the study at large: In model experiments, roughly one uniquely barcoded TCR beta cDNA molecule per two T cells was captured by template switching. Using deep sequencing normalized with unique cDNA molecular identifiers, the study measured how TCR beta repertoire diversity changes with age. The donors were divided into four age groups: young (average around 15 years), middle-aged (under 40), aged (about 62) and long-lived (82). To avoid experimental bias, donors of different ages were spread randomly across the sequencing lanes. The study analyzed two additional independent replicas of 1 million unique cDNA reads from the same blood draw for two donors, one aged 18 to 29 and one aged 80 or older. Here is what the overall study found, with its caveats: Estimates of total diversity from one million sequenced T cells were regarded as lower bounds and underestimates. Because profiling used bulk unsorted PBMCs, naive and antigen-experienced compartments could not be compared conclusively. There was a strong correlation between observed TCR beta diversity and the percentage of naive T cells measured by flow cytometry. Because the CMV infection status of the donors was unknown, age-related changes in expanded clonotypes may potentially have been confounded. Observed TCR beta diversity per million T cells fell roughly linearly with age, and a significant reduction was already apparent by age about 38. Compared with the aged group, more naive CD4+ T cells, fewer expanded clones and increased TCR diversity were shown by the long-lived group, suggesting age selection.

The CDR3 measures 19 amino acids from cysteine to phenylalanine. CDR3 DNA only is kept here, 57 bases in frame from base 1. V loses 6 bases of germline sequence and J loses 9 bases, and the interval between the two ends is 37 bases. According to the germline V gene (reference sequence), CDR1 reads DFQATT and CDR2 reads SNEGSKA. The 39 donors, aged 6 to 90 years, were systemically healthy Caucasian individuals from Russia. Around 9.8 milliliters of peripheral blood were collected from each donor into EDTA-treated Vacutainer tubes. PBMCs were isolated by Ficoll-Paque density-gradient centrifugation, with at least 7 million obtained per sample. Trizol reagent was used to extract total RNA from the PBMCs, yielding at least 5.5 micrograms per sample. For every donor, an aliquot of PBMCs went through flow cytometry to measure the percentages of naive CD45RAhigh/CD27high T cells.

The rearrangement combines TRBV20-1 with TRBJ2-3, with a weak D call of TRBD2 (6 bases match). This receptor was identified in a woman aged 60-75 years in good health. The sample consisted of blood. The CDR3 has the sequence CSARDNRLFRGLPSGTQYF. The DNA is TGCAGTGCCCGAGATAATCGGCTTTTTCGGGGACTTCCATCAGGCACGCAGTATTTT.